Shown below are 23 T cell receptor beta chains from a single sample sequenced in a study of shared clonotypes between healthy human individuals. Libraries were prepared by immunoSEQ multiplex PCR; TCRdb keeps only in-frame clonotypes and omits some of them. The table has roughly 2 million clones, approximately 94% seen once. Sequencing used naive CD4+ T cells sorted from blood. Stated subset: CD45RA+ positively selected. Every receptor here comes from a man aged 18 to 29 in good health.

The chain recombines TRBV7-2 with TRBJ2-5, with a tentative D call TRBD2 (5 bases). The germline gives CDR1 SGHTA, CDR2 FQGNSA. Trimming left V 0 bases short and J 2 bases short, with 13 bases between. The CDR3 loop spans 16 amino acids. The chain's CDR3 is CASSLARSPGQETQYF. In DNA form, the CDR3 reads TGTGCCAGCAGCTTAGCTCGGTCTCCGGGACAAGAGACCCAGTACTTC. Drawing the rest from reference TRBV7-2 and TRBJ2-5, the complete variable domain is GAGVSQSPSNKVTEKGKDVELRCDPISGHTALYWYRQSLGQGLEFLIYFQGNSAPDKSGLPSDRFSAERTGGSVSTLTIQRTQQEDSAVYLCASSLARSPGQETQYFGPGTRLLVL.

A remark on this clone: Other DNA sequences within the sample encode an identical CDR3. The rearrangement uses TRBV30 and TRBJ1-6, with D hard to call. CDR3 length: 12 residues. V was shortened by 3 bases and J by 5 bases, with 5 bases between the two germline ends. Germline loops: CDR1 GTSNPN, CDR2 SVGIG (reference sequence). CDR3 sequence reads: CAWRRDNSPLHF. DNA of the CDR3: TGTGCCTGGAGGAGGGATAATTCACCCCTCCACTTT. Using reference TRBV30 and TRBJ1-6 for the parts outside the CDR3, the full variable domain is SQTIHQWPATLVQPVGSPLSLECTVEGTSNPNLYWYRQAAGRGLQLLFYSVGIGQISSEVPQNLSASRPQDRQFILSSKKLLLSDSGFYLCAWRRDNSPLHFGNGTRLTVT.

V gene TRBV11-3 combines with J gene TRBJ2-7, with 7 nucleotides matching TRBD1. Germline V lookup: CDR1 SGHNT, CDR2 YENEEA. This CDR3 is built from 15 residues. V trimming: 5 bases; J trimming: 0 bases; junction bases outside the gene matches: 7. DNA for the CDR3: TGTGCCAGCAGCAGACCGGGACAGCACTCCTACGAGCAGTACTTC. It translates to CASSRPGQHSYEQYF. The variable domain in full, with the rest retrieved from reference TRBV11-3 and TRBJ2-7, is EAGVVQSPRYKIIEKKQPVAFWCNPISGHNTLYWYLQNLGQGPELLIRYENEEAVDDSQLPKDRFSAERLKGVDSTLKIQPAELGDSAVYLCASSRPGQHSYEQYFGPGTRLTVT.

The V call is TRBV5-1, the J call TRBJ2-1; D is possibly TRBD1 or TRBD2 (5 bases each). Germline CDR1 and CDR2: SGHRS and YFSETQ. The CDR3 spans 16 residues. V gave up 4 bases and J gave up 4 bases, with 18 bases separating them. The CDR3 loop is CASSVSGMEEYNEQFF. The CDR3 coding sequence is TGCGCCAGCAGCGTATCAGGGATGGAGGAGTACAATGAGCAGTTCTTC.

The genes are TRBV10-3 and TRBJ2-7; 7 bases are shared with TRBD1. Germline V CDR1 and CDR2: ENHRY, SYGVKD. This CDR3 region has 14 residues. The ends lost 7 bases at V and 0 bases at J; junction bases unmatched: 6. The CDR3 sequence: CAIKPGQSSYEQYF. The CDR3 DNA sequence: TGTGCCATCAAACCGGGACAGAGCTCCTACGAGCAGTACTTC.

The rearrangement joins TRBV5-1 to TRBJ2-2; 11 nucleotides match TRBD2. V lost 4 bases and J lost 4; bases outside the gene matches: 9. Germline assignment: CDR1 SGHRS and CDR2 YFSETQ. The CDR3 contains 17 residues. DNA for the CDR3: TGCGCCAGCAGCCGGGATACTAGCGGGGGACTCACCGGGGAGCTGTTTTTT. Amino acid sequence: CASSRDTSGGLTGELFF.

The chain carries TRBV11-2 and TRBJ2-2; 7 bases match TRBD1. CDR3 size: 16 residues. V shed 5 bases, J shed 5 bases, and the junction held 11 bases outside the gene matches. Germline CDR1 reads SGHAT; CDR2 reads FQNNGV. CDR3 region: CASSINDRAGTGELFF. In DNA form, the CDR3 reads TGTGCCAGCAGCATTAACGACAGGGCCGGAACCGGGGAGCTGTTTTTT.

The chain joins TRBV15 to TRBJ1-1; weak D call: TRBD1 (5 bases). CDR1 is LNHNV, CDR2 YYDKDF, per germline (reference sequence). This CDR3 region has 13 residues. V was pared by 6 bases and J by 4 bases, with 12 bases between. The CDR3 loop is CATRRGDGTEAFF. For the CDR3, the DNA is TGTGCCACCAGGCGGGGGGACGGCACTGAAGCTTTCTTT. The whole variable domain, remainder taken from reference TRBV15 and TRBJ1-1, is DAMVIQNPRYQVTQFGKPVTLSCSQTLNHNVMYWYQQKSSQAPKLLFHYYDKDFNNEADTPDNFQSRRPNTSFCFLDIRSPGLGDTAMYLCATRRGDGTEAFFGQGTRLTVV.

Comments on this clone: The DNA is left out, because the CDR3 cannot be placed on it with certainty; the CDR3 is given as TCRdb lists it. The rearrangement links TRBV11-2 to TRBJ1-1; the listed D gene, TRBD1, was not tested against the DNA. The germline V gene has CDR1 SGHAT and CDR2 FQNNGV. Both ends counted, the CDR3 spans 17 residues. CDR3 sequence reads: CASSLSAPGQGLTEAFF.

The rearrangement links TRBV5-1 to TRBJ2-7; D is undetermined. The CDR3 runs to 14 residues. The germline CDR1 and CDR2 sequences are SGHRS and YFSETQ. The V end was cut by 4 bases, the J end by 4 bases, with 15 bases between. The CDR3 is CASSRATAMYEQYF. Written as DNA, the CDR3 is TGCGCCAGCAGCCGAGCTACCGCGATGTACGAGCAGTACTTC.

This chain joins TRBV4-3 and TRBJ2-7; 9 bases fit TRBD2. The V segment lost 1 base and the J segment 5 bases; nucleotides outside the gene matches: 6. This CDR3 has 15 amino acids. CDR1 and CDR2 (germline): LGHNA, YSLEER. The DNA of the CDR3 is TGCGCCAGCAGCCAAGCGCTAGCGGGAAGGAACGAGCAGTACTTC. It codes for CASSQALAGRNEQYF.

On this clone: This same CDR3 is encoded by further DNA sequences in the sample. This sequence joins TRBV5-1 and TRBJ1-1, with 9 bases identical to TRBD1. The germline V gene encodes CDR1 SGHRS and CDR2 YFSETQ. The V and J ends lost 5 bases and 5 bases, in that order; junction bases with no gene match: 7. The CDR3 is 14 amino acids. The CDR3 loop is CASSGTQGATEAFF. In nucleotides, the CDR3 is TGCGCCAGCAGTGGGACACAGGGGGCAACTGAAGCTTTCTTT.

This clone was seen only once. V gene TRBV6-6 combines with J gene TRBJ2-5, with 9 positions matching TRBD2. J lost 5 bases, V lost 5 bases, and 9 bases had no gene match. This CDR3 spans 15 amino acids. Germline V gives CDR1 MNHNY, CDR2 SVGAGI (reference sequence). The chain's CDR3 is CASSLGREGQETQYF. CDR3 nucleotides: TGTGCCAGCAGTCTTGGGCGGGAGGGCCAGGAGACCCAGTACTTC.

In regard to this clone: The identical CDR3 is also encoded by other nucleotide sequences in the sample. The V and J genes are TRBV2 and TRBJ1-5; D unclear. Trimming stripped 1 base from V and 2 bases from J, with 3 bases between. Germline V gene data show CDR1 as SNHLY and CDR2 as FYNNEI. There are 13 residues in the CDR3. The CDR3 DNA reads as TGTGCCAGCAGTGAAGACGGCAATCAGCCCCAGCATTTT. This codes for CASSEDGNQPQHF.

The rearrangement joins TRBV4-1 to TRBJ1-5; D is undetermined. Trimming pared 0 bases from V and 5 bases from J, leaving 11 bases between. Germline V gives CDR1 MGHRA, CDR2 YSYEKL. The CDR3 runs 15 residues. The CDR3 sequence: CASSQDLNPYQPQHF. The CDR3 nucleotides are TGCGCCAGCAGCCAAGATTTGAACCCTTATCAGCCCCAGCATTTT.

Details on this clone: Other DNA sequences in the sample encode the same CDR3. This chain connects TRBV10-3 to TRBJ1-5; D gene ambiguous. V was clipped by 6 bases and J by 0 bases, with 6 bases between them. The CDR3 spans 13 residues. CDR1 ENHRY and CDR2 SYGVKD come from the germline V gene. The CDR3 DNA reads TGTGCCATCAGGCAGAGTAGCAATCAGCCCCAGCATTTT. It specifies CAIRQSSNQPQHF.

The gene calls are TRBV6-5 and TRBJ1-2; 7 nucleotides agree with TRBD1. The germline V gene has CDR1 MNHEY and CDR2 SVGAGI. V was pared by 5 bases and J by 2 bases, with 5 bases of the junction left unmatched. The CDR3 runs 14 residues. CDR3 bases: TGTGCCAGCAGTCTCTTGACAGGGAACTATGGCTACACCTTC. Its protein product is CASSLLTGNYGYTF.

The V gene is TRBV11-2, the J gene TRBJ2-5, with a tentative D call TRBD2 (5 bases). CDR1 and CDR2 (germline): SGHAT, FQNNGV. Trimming took off 5 bases at V and 2 bases at J, with 12 bases between the two ends. The length of the CDR3 is 14 residues. CDR3 sequence reads: CASSVRTPQETQYF. The DNA of the CDR3 is TGTGCCAGCAGCGTCCGGACTCCTCAAGAGACCCAGTACTTC.

This chain connects TRBV5-6 to TRBJ2-2; 7 bases map to TRBD1. Unmatched junction bases numbered 6, after V lost 3 bases and J lost 7 bases. The CDR3 sequence is 14 residues long. The V gene's germline CDR1 is SGHDT and CDR2 YYEEEE. CDR3 coding DNA: TGTGCCAGCAGCTCGACAGGGTGGAACGGGGAGCTGTTTTTT. Amino acids: CASSSTGWNGELFF.

The genes are TRBV23-1 and TRBJ1-3; D uncertain. TRBV23-1 is an ORF, and what it does is uncertain. Trimming removed 2 bases at V and 5 bases at J, with 28 bases between. The CDR3 has 20 amino acids. CDR3 amino acids: CASSQICPTQCGYSRNTIYF. The CDR3 nucleotides are TGCGCCAGCAGTCAAATTTGCCCAACCCAGTGTGGGTATTCGCGAAACACCATATATTTT.

J is TRBJ2-1 and V is TRBV9, with a possible D match to TRBD2 (6 bases). Germline V CDR1 and CDR2: SGDLS, YYNGEE. With 5 bases removed from V and 3 bases from J, the gap between germline ends came to 9 bases. This CDR3 has 13 residues. CDR3 bases: TGTGCCAGCAGTAGGAGGGACTACAATGAGCAGTTCTTC. It encodes CASSRRDYNEQFF.

The V call is TRBV5-4, the J call TRBJ2-3, with D perhaps TRBD1 (6 bases). The CDR3 covers 12 residues. Trimming took off 4 bases at V and 9 bases at J, with 12 bases between the two ends. CDR1 is SGHNT, CDR2 YYREEE, per germline (reference sequence). CDR3 DNA sequence: TGTGCCAGCAGCCTGACAGGATCAACGCAGTATTTT. It encodes CASSLTGSTQYF. The whole variable domain, remainder taken from reference TRBV5-4 and TRBJ2-3, is ETGVTQSPTHLIKTRGQQVTLRCSSQSGHNTVSWYQQALGQGPQFIFQYYREEENGRGNFPPRFSGLQFPNYSSELNVNALELDDSALYLCASSLTGSTQYFGPGTRLTVL.

The chain couples TRBV2 to TRBJ1-5, with D possibly being TRBD1 (6 bases). CDR3 length: 16 residues. Looked up from germline, CDR1 is SNHLY and CDR2 is FYNNEI. V shed 5 bases and J shed 1 base, with 15 bases lying between them. For the CDR3, the DNA is TGTGCCAGCAGTCGATATGGGCAGGGGAGCAATCAGCCCCAGCATTTT. Protein product: CASSRYGQGSNQPQHF.